The rows below give T cell receptor beta chains drawn from one sample of a study of T cell responses to AZD1222 COVID-19 vaccine. The assay was immunoSEQ multiplex PCR, and TCRdb's table has in-frame clones only and misses some. Among some 150,000 clones, more than 85% were seen once, and the ten largest hold roughly 3.3%. The sample in question was peripheral blood, obtained 28 days after the second AZD1222 dose. The receptor set was obtained from an adult who received the AZD1222 COVID-19 vaccine. Both conserved end residues are part of each CDR3. D genes are given only for firm matches. A row's size may be missing; if present it is once, few, many or a size class.

TRBD1 | TRBJ2-3 | TRBV6-2/TRBV6-3 | NA | TGTGCCAGCAGTTATCACTCTGCAGGGGGCGACACAGATACGCAGTATTTT | CASSYHSAGGDTDTQYF
TRBD1 | TRBJ1-2 | TRBV18 | NA | TGTGCCAGCTCACCGACCGGGACAGGGGGTGGCTCTGGTGGCTACACCTTC | CASSPTGTGGGSGGYTF
NA | TRBJ2-2 | TRBV18 | NA | TGTGCCAGCTCACCACGGAGGACAGAGAACACCGGGGAGCTGTTTTTT | CASSPRRTENTGELFF
TRBD1 | TRBJ2-2 | TRBV5-1 | NA | TGCGCCAGCAGCAACCATACAGGGGGTCTCACCGGGGAGCTGTTTTTT | CASSNHTGGLTGELFF
NA | TRBJ2-7 | TRBV11-3 | NA | TGTGCCAGCAGCTTATCCCGGGGAGGGGGCGAGCAGTACTTC | CASSLSRGGGEQYF
NA | TRBJ2-7 | TRBV24-1 | NA | TGTGCCACCCATGATCCCCCCATCCGGGATCCGGGACATCGAGCCCAGATGAACTACGAGCAGTACTTC | CATHDPPIRDPGHRAQMNYEQYF
TRBD1 | TRBJ1-2 | TRBV7-9 | NA | TGTGCCAGCAGCTCGCCACAGGGGGGAAACTATGGCTACACCTTC | CASSSPQGGNYGYTF
TRBD2 | TRBJ2-1 | TRBV4-1 | NA | TGCGCCAGCAGCCAGCCGGGACTAGCCTCCTACAATGAGCAGTTCTTC | CASSQPGLASYNEQFF
TRBD1 | TRBJ1-2 | TRBV19 | NA | TGTGCCAGTAGAAGGGACAGGCGAATCTATGGCTACACCTTC | CASRRDRRIYGYTF
NA | TRBJ1-1 | TRBV5-1 | NA | TGCGCCAGCAGCTTGGTGACCGGGGGCGAAAACACTGAAGCTTTCTTT | CASSLVTGGENTEAFF
NA | TRBJ1-1 | TRBV20-1 | NA | TGCAGTGCTACTGAACGGACAGCGAACACTGAAGCTTTCTTT | CSATERTANTEAFF
NA | TRBJ2-2 | TRBV5-1 | NA | TGCGCCAGCAGCCTGACGGGGGGCGACCCCACCGGGGAGCTGTTTTTT | CASSLTGGDPTGELFF
TRBD1 | TRBJ1-4 | TRBV19 | NA | TGTGCCAGTAGTATACGACAGGGGACGCCTTCGAATGAAAAACTGTTTTTT | CASSIRQGTPSNEKLFF
NA | TRBJ2-3 | TRBV7-7 | NA | TGTGCCAGCAGCTCCGCGGGGACAGATACGCAGTATTTT | CASSSAGTDTQYF
NA | TRBJ2-7 | TRBV19 | NA | TGTGCCAGTACCGACAGGAAACACGAGCAGTACTTC | CASTDRKHEQYF
NA | TRBJ1-3 | TRBV9 | NA | TGTGCCAGCAGCGTAGCTTGGCAAATCTCTGGAAACACCATATATTTT | CASSVAWQISGNTIYF
TRBD1 | TRBJ1-2 | TRBV19 | NA | TGTGCCAGTAGTACCTCGGACAGGCCTAACTATGGCTACACCTTC | CASSTSDRPNYGYTF
TRBD1 | TRBJ2-1 | TRBV5-1 | NA | TGCGCCAGCAGCCCGGGACAGACCTGGGGTGAGCAGTTCTTC | CASSPGQTWGEQFF
NA | TRBJ1-6 | TRBV27 | once | TGTGCCAGCAGTTCCATTAGAGATTCACCCCTCCACTTT | CASSSIRDSPLHF
NA | TRBJ1-2 | TRBV27 | NA | TGTGCCAGCAGTTTATCGCCCGGGAGTAGCTATGGCTACACCTTC | CASSLSPGSSYGYTF
NA | TRBJ1-4 | TRBV30 | NA | TGTGCCTGGAGTGTTCCAGTACTCCGGCGGGAAAAACTGTTTTTT | CAWSVPVLRREKLFF
TRBD1 | TRBJ2-3 | TRBV6-5 | NA | TGTGCCAGCAGAGACAGGGGAACAGATACGCAGTATTTT | CASRDRGTDTQYF